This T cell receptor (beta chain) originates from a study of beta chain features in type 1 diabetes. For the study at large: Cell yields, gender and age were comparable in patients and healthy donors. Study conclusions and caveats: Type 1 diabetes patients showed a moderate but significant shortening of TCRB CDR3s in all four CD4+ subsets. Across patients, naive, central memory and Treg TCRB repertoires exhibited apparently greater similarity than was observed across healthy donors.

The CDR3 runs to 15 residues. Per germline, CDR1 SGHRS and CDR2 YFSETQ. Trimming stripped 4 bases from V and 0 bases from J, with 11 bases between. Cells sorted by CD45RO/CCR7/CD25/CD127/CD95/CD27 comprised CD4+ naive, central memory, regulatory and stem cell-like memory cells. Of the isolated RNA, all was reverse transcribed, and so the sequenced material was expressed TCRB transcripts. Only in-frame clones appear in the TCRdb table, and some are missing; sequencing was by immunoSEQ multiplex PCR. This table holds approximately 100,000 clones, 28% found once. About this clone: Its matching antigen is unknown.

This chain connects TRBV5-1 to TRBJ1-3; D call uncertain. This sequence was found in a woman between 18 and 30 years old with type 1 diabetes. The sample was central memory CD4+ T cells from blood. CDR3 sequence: CASSPERTSGNTIYF. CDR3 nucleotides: TGCGCCAGCAGCCCCGAGAGAACCTCTGGAAACACCATATATTTT.